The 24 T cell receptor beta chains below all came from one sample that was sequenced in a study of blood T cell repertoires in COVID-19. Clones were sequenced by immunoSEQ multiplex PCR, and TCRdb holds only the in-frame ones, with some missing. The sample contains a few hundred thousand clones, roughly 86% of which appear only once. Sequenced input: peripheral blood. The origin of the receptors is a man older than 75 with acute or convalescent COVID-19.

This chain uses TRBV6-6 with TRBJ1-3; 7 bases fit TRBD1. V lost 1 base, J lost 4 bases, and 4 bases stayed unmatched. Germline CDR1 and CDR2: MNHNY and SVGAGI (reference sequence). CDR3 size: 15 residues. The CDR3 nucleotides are TGTGCCAGCAGTTACTACAGGGGTTCGGGAAACACCATATATTTT. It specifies CASSYYRGSGNTIYF.

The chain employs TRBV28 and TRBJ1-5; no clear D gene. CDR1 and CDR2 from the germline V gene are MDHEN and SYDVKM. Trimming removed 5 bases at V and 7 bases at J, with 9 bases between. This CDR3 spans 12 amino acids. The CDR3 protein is CASSEEVQPQHF. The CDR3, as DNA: TGTGCCAGCAGTGAGGAAGTCCAGCCCCAGCATTTT.

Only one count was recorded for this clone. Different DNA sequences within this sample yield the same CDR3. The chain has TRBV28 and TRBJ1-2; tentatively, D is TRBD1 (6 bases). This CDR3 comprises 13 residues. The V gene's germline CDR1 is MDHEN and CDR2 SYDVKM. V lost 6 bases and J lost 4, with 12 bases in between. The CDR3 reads CASSLTGGYGYTF. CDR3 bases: TGTGCCAGCAGCTTGACAGGCGGCTATGGCTACACCTTC.

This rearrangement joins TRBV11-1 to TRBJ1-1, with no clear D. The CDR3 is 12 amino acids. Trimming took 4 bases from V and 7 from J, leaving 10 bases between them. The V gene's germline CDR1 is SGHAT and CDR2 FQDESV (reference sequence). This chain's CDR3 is CASSSGVGEAFF. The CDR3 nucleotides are TGTGCCAGCAGCTCCGGGGTGGGTGAAGCTTTCTTT.

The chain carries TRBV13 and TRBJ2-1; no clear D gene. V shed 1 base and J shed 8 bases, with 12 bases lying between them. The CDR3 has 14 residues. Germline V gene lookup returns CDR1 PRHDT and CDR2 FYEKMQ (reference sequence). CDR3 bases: TGTGCCAGCAGCTTAGTTCGAGTAAGCGATGAGCAGTTCTTC. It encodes CASSLVRVSDEQFF.

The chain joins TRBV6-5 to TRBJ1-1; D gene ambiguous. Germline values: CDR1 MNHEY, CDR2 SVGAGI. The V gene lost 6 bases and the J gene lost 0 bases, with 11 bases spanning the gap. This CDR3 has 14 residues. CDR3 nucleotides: TGTGCCAGCAGGGCGGCCCTAATGAACACTGAAGCTTTCTTT. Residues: CASRAALMNTEAFF.

The CDR3 nucleotides are TGTGCCAGCAGCCAAGAAACGGCAGGGTTGGGGGGCTACACCTTC. This encodes CASSQETAGLGGYTF. The chain has TRBV14 and TRBJ1-2; perhaps TRBD1 as D (5 bases). Germline CDR1 and CDR2: SGHDN and FVKESK. Trimming left V 0 bases short and J 8 bases short, with 16 bases between. The CDR3 is 15 amino acids.

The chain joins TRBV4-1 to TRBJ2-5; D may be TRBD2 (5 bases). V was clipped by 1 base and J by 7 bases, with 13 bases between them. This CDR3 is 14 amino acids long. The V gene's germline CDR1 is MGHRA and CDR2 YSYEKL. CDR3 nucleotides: TGCGCCAGCAGCCAAGTGACCCTCCGGGGGACCCAGTACTTC. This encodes CASSQVTLRGTQYF.

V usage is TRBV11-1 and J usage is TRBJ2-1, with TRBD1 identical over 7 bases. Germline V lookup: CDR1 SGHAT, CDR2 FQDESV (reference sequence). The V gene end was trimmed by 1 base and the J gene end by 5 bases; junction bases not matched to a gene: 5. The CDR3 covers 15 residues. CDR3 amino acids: CASSLGRTGDNEQFF. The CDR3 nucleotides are TGTGCCAGCAGCTTAGGGAGAACAGGGGACAATGAGCAGTTCTTC.

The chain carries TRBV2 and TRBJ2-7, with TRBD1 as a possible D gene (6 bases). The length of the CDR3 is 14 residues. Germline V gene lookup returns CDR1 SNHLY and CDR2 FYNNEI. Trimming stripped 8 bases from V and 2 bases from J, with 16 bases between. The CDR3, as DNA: TGTGCCAGCTCAGGGGCATTAGGCCCCTACGAGCAGTACTTC. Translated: CASSGALGPYEQYF.

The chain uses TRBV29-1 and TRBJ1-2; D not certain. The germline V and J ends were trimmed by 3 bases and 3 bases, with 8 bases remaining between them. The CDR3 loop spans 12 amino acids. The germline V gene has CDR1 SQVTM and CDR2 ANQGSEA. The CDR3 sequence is CSVDSGDYGYTF. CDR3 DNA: TGCAGCGTTGACAGCGGTGACTATGGCTACACCTTC.

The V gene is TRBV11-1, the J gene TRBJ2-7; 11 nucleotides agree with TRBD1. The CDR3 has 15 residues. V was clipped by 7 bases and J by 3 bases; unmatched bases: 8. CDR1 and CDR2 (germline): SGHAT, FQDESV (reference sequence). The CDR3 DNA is TGTGCCAGCACCCCGGTGGGACAGGGGGGCTACGAGCAGTACTTC. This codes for CASTPVGQGGYEQYF.

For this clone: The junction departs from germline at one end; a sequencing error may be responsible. CDR3 nucleotide sequence: TGTGCTAGCAGCTCGGGACTTAGAACGAACACCGGGGAGCTGTTTTTT. Amino acid sequence: CASSSGLRTNTGELFF. The chain is built from TRBV7-7 and TRBJ2-2; D is perhaps TRBD2 (6 bases). This CDR3 has 16 residues. Germline CDR1 reads SSHAT; CDR2 reads FNYEAQ (reference sequence).

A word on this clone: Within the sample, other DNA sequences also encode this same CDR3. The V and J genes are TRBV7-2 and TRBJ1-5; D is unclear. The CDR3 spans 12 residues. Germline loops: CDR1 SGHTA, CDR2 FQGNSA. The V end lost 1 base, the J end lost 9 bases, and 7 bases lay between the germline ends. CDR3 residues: CASSLDGRPQHF. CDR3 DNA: TGTGCCAGCAGCTTAGATGGGAGGCCCCAGCATTTT.

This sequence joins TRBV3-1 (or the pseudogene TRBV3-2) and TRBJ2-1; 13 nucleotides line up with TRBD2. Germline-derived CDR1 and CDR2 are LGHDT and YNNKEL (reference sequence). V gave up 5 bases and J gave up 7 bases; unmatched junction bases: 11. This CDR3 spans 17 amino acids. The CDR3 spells CASSSPSGLAGVNEQFF. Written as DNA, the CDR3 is TGTGCCAGCAGCTCCCCTTCCGGACTAGCGGGAGTGAATGAGCAGTTCTTC.

The CDR3 DNA sequence: TGTGCCAGCAGCCTAAACACAGGGAACACAGATACGCAGTATTTT. This translates into CASSLNTGNTDTQYF. The chain couples TRBV7-8 to TRBJ2-3; D possibly corresponds to TRBD1 (6 bases). Germline V lookup: CDR1 SGHVS, CDR2 FQNEAQ. V lost 5 bases to trimming and J lost 2 bases, with 14 bases between them. The length of the CDR3 is 15 residues.

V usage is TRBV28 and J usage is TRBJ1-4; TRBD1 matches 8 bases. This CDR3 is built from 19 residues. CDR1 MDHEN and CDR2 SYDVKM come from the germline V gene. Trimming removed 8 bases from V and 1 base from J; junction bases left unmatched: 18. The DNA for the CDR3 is TGTGCCAGCCAAGCCCCCTCGGGGACAGGCCATATAACTAATGAAAAACTGTTTTTT. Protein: CASQAPSGTGHITNEKLFF.

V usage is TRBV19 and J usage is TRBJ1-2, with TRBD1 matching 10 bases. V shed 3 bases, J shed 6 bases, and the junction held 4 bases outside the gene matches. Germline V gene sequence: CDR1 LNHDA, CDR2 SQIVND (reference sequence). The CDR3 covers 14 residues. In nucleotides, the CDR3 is TGTGCCAGTAGTATCGACAGGGGGCTCAATGGCTACACCTTC. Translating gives CASSIDRGLNGYTF.

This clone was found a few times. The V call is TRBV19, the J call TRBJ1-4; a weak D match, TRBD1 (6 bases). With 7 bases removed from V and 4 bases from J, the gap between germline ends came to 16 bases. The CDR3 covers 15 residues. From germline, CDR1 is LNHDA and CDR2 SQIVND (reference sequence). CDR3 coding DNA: TGTGCCAGTACCCTAGCGGACAGCCTTAATGAAAAACTGTTTTTT. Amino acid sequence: CASTLADSLNEKLFF.

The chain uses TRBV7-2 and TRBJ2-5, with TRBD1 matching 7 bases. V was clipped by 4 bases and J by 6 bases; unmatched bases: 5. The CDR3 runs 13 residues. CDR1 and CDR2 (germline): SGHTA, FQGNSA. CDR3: CASSSLRGKTQYF. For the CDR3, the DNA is TGTGCCAGCAGCTCCCTCAGGGGGAAGACCCAGTACTTC.

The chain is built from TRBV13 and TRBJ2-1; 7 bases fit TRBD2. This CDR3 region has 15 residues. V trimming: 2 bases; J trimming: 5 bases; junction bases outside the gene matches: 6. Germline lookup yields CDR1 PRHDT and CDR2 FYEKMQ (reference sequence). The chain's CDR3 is CASSLWLAVNNEQFF. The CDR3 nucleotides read TGTGCCAGCAGCTTATGGCTAGCGGTAAACAATGAGCAGTTCTTC.

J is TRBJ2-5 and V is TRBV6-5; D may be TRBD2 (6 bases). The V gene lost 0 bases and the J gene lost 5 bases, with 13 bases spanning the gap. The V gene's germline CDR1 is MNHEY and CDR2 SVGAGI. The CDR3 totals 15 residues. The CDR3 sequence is CASSYSRIGGETQYF. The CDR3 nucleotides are TGTGCCAGCAGTTACTCGAGAATCGGAGGGGAGACCCAGTACTTC.

This CDR3 reads CASSILTGRGTYGYTF. CDR3 bases: TGTGCCAGCAGCATACTGACAGGAAGGGGAACCTATGGCTACACCTTC. The rearrangement joins TRBV7-2 to TRBJ1-2; possible D gene TRBD1, 6 bases. The germline V gene has CDR1 SGHTA and CDR2 FQGNSA. Trimming took 5 bases from V and 4 from J, leaving 20 bases between them. CDR3 length: 16 amino acids. Drawing the rest from reference TRBV7-2 and TRBJ1-2, the complete variable domain is GAGVSQSPSNKVTEKGKDVELRCDPISGHTALYWYRQSLGQGLEFLIYFQGNSAPDKSGLPSDRFSAERTGGSVSTLTIQRTQQEDSAVYLCASSILTGRGTYGYTFGSGTRLTVV.

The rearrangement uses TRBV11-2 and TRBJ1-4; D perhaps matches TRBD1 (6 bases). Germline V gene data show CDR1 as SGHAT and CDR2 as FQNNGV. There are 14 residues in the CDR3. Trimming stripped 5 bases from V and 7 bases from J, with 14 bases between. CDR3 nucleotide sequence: TGTGCCAGCAGCCCTTTACAGGGTTTTGAAAAACTGTTTTTT. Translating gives CASSPLQGFEKLFF.